The rows below give T cell receptor beta chains drawn from one sample of a study of blood T cell repertoires in COVID-19. Repertoires were generated with immunoSEQ multiplex PCR, while TCRdb's copy carries only in-frame clones and drops some. The table has under 300,000 clones, roughly 80% seen once. Sequenced material: peripheral blood. The receptor source for this set is a woman over 75 with acute or convalescent COVID-19. Both conserved end residues are trimmed from each CDR3. Fields, in order: J gene, V gene, CDR3 protein.

j_call: TRBJ2-1
v_call: TRBV11-2
cdr3_aa: ASSLVRSSYNEQF

j_call: TRBJ2-2
v_call: TRBV18
cdr3_aa: ASSPVSKSTGELF

j_call: TRBJ1-6
v_call: TRBV30
cdr3_aa: AWTGQTNSPLH

j_call: TRBJ1-1
v_call: TRBV4-1
cdr3_aa: ASSQDLRNRGRYTEAF

j_call: TRBJ1-2
v_call: TRBV10-3
cdr3_aa: AISESDRDWYYT

j_call: TRBJ2-1
v_call: TRBV15
cdr3_aa: ATSIPAGVNEQF

j_call: TRBJ1-5
v_call: TRBV21-1
cdr3_aa: ASSHPKGAGSNQPQH

j_call: TRBJ2-5
v_call: TRBV9
cdr3_aa: ASSVGSSGETQY

j_call: TRBJ2-2
v_call: TRBV5-4
cdr3_aa: ASSLEVAGALTGELF

j_call: TRBJ2-1
v_call: TRBV5-1
cdr3_aa: ASSSERGAYNEQF

j_call: TRBJ2-1
v_call: TRBV5-1
cdr3_aa: ASSSGQGFNEQF

j_call: TRBJ2-5
v_call: TRBV9
cdr3_aa: ASSARGPGDTQY

j_call: TRBJ2-7
v_call: TRBV5-4
cdr3_aa: ASSPGYGSYEQY

j_call: TRBJ2-1
v_call: TRBV18
cdr3_aa: ASSPNRENEQF

j_call: TRBJ1-2
v_call: TRBV5-4
cdr3_aa: ASSPGPGQHYGYT